Listed here is a single T cell receptor beta chain. What it recognizes is unknown. It may be a read error: a sequence one base away is much more abundant. The CDR3 loop spans 13 amino acids. Germline CDR1 reads SGHTA; CDR2 reads FQGNSA. Molecular barcoded adaptors covering alpha/delta and beta/gamma chains were used on roughly 400 ng RNA. TCRdb reanalysed the reads using MiXCR and keeps one entry per CDR3 protein. Found here are about 130,000 distinct CDR3 sequences, around 14% of them singletons; the top ten hold about 7.7%. The data derive from a study of read filtering for tumor transcriptome and immune sequencing. About the study: Transcriptome libraries were built from DNase-treated RNA. Study results and limitations: Roughly 82% of IR-seq clonotypes had a single read, yet these held approximately 4% of reads. Correlation between methods rose after single-read clonotypes were removed.

This TCR came from a donor at least 40 years old with multiple myeloma. The chain combines TRBV7-2 with TRBJ1-2; possible D gene TRBD1, 6 bases. Sequencing was carried out using a population of CD138-negative cells sorted from bone marrow. CDR3 protein: CAGSLWGQDGYTF. Here the CDR3 DNA reads TGTGCCGGCAGCTTATGGGGGCAGGATGGCTACACCTTC.